This T cell receptor (beta chain) was obtained from a study of long-term antiretroviral therapy in people with HIV. Turning to the study itself: Samples collected earliest predate the 2015 immediate-ART recommendation by about a decade.

Runs used v3.0 of the immunoSEQ assay and were done at survey level. The data were produced by immunoSEQ multiplex PCR, yet TCRdb's version contains in-frame clones alone and is incomplete. The sample records 7,000 to 9,000 clones, nearly 80% being singletons. This clone came up once. Looked up from germline, CDR1 is MGHRA and CDR2 is YSYEKL. Trimming stripped 1 base from V and 1 base from J, with 5 bases between. The CDR3 sequence is 15 residues long. The chain has TRBV4-1 and TRBJ2-6; D is uncertain. The receptor comes from a man aged 40-49 years with HIV. Sequences were derived from unsorted PBMCs, sampled 0.6 years before starting antiretroviral therapy. CDR3 sequence (DNA): TGCGCCAGCAGCCAAGTAGGGTCTGGGGCCAACGTCCTGACTTTC. Its translation is CASSQVGSGANVLTF.